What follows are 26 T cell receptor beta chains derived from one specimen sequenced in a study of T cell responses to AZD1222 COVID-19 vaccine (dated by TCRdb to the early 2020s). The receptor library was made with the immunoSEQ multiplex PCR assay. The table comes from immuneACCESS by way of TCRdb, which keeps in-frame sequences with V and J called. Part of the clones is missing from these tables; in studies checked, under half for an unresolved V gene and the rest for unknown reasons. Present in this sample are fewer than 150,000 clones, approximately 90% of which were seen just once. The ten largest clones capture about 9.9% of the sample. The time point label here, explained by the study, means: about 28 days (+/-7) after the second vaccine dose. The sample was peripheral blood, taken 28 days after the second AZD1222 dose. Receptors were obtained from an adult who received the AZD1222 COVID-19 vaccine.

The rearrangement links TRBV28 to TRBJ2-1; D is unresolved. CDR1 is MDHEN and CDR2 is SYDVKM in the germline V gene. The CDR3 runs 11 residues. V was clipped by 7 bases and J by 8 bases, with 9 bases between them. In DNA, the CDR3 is TGTGCCAGCAACGGGTTGTATGAGCAGTTCTTC. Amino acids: CASNGLYEQFF.

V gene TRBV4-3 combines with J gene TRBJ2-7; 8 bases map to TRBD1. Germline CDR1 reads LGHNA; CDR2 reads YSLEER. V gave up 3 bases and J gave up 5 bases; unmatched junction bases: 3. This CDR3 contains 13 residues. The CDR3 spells CASSHDRGDEQYF. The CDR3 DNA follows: TGCGCCAGCAGCCACGACAGGGGTGACGAGCAGTACTTC.

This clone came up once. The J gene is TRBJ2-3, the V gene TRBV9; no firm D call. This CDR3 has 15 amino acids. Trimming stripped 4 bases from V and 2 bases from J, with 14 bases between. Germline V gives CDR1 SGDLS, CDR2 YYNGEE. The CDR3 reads CASSHGRYPTDTQYF. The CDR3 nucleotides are TGTGCCAGCAGCCACGGAAGGTACCCCACAGATACGCAGTATTTT.

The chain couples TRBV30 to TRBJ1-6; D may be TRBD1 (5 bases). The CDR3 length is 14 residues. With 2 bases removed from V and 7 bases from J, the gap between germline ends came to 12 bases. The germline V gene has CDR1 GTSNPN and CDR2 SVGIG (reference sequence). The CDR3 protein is CAWSRDLSNSPLHF. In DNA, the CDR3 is TGTGCCTGGAGTCGGGACCTGTCCAATTCACCCCTCCACTTT.

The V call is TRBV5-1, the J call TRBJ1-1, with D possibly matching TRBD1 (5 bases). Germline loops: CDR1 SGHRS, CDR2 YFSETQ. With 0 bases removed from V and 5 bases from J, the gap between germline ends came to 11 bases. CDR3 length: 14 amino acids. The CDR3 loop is CASSLVSQGTEAFF. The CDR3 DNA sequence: TGCGCCAGCAGCTTGGTGAGTCAGGGAACTGAAGCTTTCTTT.

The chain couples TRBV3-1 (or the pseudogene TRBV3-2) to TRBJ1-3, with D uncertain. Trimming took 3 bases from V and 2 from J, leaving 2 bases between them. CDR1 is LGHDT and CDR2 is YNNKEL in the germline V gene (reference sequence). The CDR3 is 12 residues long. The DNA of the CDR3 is TGTGCCAGCAGCCATGCTGGAAACACCATATATTTT. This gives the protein CASSHAGNTIYF.

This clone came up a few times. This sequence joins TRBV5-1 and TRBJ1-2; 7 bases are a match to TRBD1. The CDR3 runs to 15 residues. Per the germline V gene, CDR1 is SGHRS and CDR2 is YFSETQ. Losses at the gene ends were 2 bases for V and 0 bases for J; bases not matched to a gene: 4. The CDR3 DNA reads TGCGCCAGCAGCTTTGGGACAGCTGCTAACTATGGCTACACCTTC. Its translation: CASSFGTAANYGYTF.

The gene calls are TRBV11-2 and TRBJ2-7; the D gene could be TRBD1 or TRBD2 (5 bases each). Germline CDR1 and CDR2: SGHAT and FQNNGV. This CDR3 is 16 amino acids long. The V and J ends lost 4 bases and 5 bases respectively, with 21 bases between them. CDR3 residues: CASSSYTTRRGDEQYF. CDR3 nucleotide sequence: TGTGCCAGCAGCTCGTACACCACCCGGAGAGGGGACGAGCAGTACTTC.

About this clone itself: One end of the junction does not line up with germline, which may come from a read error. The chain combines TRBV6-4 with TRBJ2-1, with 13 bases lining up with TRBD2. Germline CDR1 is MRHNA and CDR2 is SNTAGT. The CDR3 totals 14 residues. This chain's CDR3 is CATSGLAGVNEQFF. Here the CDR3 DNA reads TGTGCCACCAGTGGACTAGCGGGAGTCAATGAGCAGTTCTTC.

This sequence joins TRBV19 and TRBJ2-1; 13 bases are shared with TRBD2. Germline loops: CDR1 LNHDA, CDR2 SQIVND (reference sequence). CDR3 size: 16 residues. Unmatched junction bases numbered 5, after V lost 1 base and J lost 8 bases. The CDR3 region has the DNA TGTGCCAGTAGTATAGTGCGGACTAGCGGGAGAGATGAGCAGTTCTTC. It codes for CASSIVRTSGRDEQFF. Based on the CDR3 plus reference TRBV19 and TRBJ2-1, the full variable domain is DGGITQSPKYLFRKEGQNVTLSCEQNLNHDAMYWYRQDPGQGLRLIYYSQIVNDFQKGDIAEGYSVSREKKESFPLTVTSAQKNPTAFYLCASSIVRTSGRDEQFFGPGTRLTVL.

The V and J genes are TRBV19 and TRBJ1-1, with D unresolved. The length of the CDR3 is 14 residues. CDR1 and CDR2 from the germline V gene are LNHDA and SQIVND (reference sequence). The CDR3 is CASLARHMNTEAFF. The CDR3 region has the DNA TGTGCTTCCCTAGCCAGACATATGAACACTGAAGCTTTCTTT.

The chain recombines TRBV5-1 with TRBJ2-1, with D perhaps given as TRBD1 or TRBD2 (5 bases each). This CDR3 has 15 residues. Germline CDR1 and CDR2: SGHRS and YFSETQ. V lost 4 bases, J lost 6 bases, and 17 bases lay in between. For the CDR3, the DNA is TGCGCCAGCAGCACATACGCCGGGACCGTCAATGAGCAGTTCTTC. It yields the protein CASSTYAGTVNEQFF. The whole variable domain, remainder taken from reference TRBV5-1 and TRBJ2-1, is KAGVTQTPRYLIKTRGQQVTLSCSPISGHRSVSWYQQTPGQGLQFLFEYFSETQRNKGNFPGRFSGRQFSNSRSEMNVSTLELGDSALYLCASSTYAGTVNEQFFGPGTRLTVL.

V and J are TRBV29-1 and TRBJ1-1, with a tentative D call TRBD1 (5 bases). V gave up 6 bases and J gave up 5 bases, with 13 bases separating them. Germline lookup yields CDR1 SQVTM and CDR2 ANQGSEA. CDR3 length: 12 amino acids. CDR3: CSVRTGETEAFF. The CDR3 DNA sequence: TGCAGCGTGCGGACGGGGGAGACTGAAGCTTTCTTT.

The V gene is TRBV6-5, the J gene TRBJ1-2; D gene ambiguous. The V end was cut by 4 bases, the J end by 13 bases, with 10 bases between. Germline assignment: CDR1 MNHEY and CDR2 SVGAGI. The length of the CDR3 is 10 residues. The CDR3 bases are TGTGCCAGCAGTTTAACAACCAGCACCTTC. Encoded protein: CASSLTTSTF.

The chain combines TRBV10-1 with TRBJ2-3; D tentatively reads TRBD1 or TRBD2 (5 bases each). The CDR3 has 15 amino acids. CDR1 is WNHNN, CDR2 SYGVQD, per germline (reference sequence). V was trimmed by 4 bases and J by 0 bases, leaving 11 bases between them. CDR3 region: CASSGGEGSTDTQYF. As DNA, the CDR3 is TGCGCCAGCAGTGGGGGAGAGGGGAGCACAGATACGCAGTATTTT.

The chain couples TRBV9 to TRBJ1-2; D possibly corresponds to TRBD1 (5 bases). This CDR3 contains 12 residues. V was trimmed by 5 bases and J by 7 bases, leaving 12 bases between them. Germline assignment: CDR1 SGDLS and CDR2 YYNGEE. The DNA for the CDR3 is TGTGCCAGCAGGGCGTGGGGGGGTGGCTACACCTTC. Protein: CASRAWGGGYTF.

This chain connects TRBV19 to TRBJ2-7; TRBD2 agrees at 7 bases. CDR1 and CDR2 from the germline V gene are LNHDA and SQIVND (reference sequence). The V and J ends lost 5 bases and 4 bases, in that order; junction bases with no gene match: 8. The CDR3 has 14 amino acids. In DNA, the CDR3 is TGTGCCAGTAGTCACCGAGGGAGGGTGTACGAGCAGTACTTC. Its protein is CASSHRGRVYEQYF.

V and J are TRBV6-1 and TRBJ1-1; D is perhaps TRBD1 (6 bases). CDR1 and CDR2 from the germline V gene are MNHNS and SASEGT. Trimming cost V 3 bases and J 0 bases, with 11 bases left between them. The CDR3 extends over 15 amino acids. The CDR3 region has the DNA TGTGCCAGCAGTGATGCCGACAGGCTGAACACTGAAGCTTTCTTT. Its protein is CASSDADRLNTEAFF.

CDR3 sequence (DNA): TGCGCCAGCAGCCTCGGGACAAGCAGGGACTATGGCTACACCTTC. Its protein product is CASSLGTSRDYGYTF. The V gene is TRBV5-1, the J gene TRBJ1-2, with D tentatively TRBD1 (6 bases). Between the trimmed V and J ends, which lost 4 bases and 3 bases, there was a span of 16 bases. Germline V gene data show CDR1 as SGHRS and CDR2 as YFSETQ. This CDR3 comprises 15 residues.

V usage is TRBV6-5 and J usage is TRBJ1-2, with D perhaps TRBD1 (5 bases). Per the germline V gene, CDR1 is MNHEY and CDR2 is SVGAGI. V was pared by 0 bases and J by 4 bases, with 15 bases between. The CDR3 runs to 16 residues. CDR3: CASSYSERGPTYGYTF. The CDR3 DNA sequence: TGTGCCAGCAGTTACTCGGAGCGGGGACCCACCTATGGCTACACCTTC.

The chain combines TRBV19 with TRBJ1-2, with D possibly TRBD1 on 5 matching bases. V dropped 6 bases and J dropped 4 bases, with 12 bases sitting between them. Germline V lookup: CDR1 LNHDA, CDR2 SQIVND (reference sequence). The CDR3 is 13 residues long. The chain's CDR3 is CASRIGTAYGYTF. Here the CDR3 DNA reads TGTGCCAGTAGGATTGGGACGGCCTATGGCTACACCTTC.

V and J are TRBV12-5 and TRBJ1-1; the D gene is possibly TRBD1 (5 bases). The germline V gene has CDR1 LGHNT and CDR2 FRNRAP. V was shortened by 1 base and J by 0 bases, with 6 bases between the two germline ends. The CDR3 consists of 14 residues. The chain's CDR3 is CASGLGQLNTEAFF. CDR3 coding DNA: TGTGCTAGTGGTTTGGGACAGTTGAACACTGAAGCTTTCTTT. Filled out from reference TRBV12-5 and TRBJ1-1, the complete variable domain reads DARVTQTPRHKVTEMGQEVTMRCQPILGHNTVFWYRQTMMQGLELLAYFRNRAPLDDSGMPKDRFSAEMPDATLATLKIQPSEPRDSAVYFCASGLGQLNTEAFFGQGTRLTVV.

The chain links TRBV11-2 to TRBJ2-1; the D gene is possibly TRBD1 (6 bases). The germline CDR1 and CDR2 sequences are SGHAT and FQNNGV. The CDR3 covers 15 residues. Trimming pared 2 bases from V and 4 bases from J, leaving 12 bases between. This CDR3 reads CASSLKTGSYNEQFF. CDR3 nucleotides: TGTGCCAGCAGCTTAAAGACAGGCTCATACAATGAGCAGTTCTTC. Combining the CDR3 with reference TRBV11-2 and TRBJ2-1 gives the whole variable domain EAGVAQSPRYKIIEKRQSVAFWCNPISGHATLYWYQQILGQGPKLLIQFQNNGVVDDSQLPKDRFSAERLKGVDSTLKIQPAKLEDSAVYLCASSLKTGSYNEQFFGPGTRLTVL.

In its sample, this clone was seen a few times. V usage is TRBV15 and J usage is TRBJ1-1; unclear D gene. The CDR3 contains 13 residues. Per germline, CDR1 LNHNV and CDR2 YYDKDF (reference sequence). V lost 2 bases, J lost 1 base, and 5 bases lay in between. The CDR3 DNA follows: TGTGCCACCAGCAGAAGGACGAACACTGAAGCTTTCTTT. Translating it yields CATSRRTNTEAFF.

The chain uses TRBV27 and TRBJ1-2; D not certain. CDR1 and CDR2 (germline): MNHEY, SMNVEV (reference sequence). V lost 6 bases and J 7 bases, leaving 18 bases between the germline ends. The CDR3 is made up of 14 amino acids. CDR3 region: CASSSTWYRGGYTF. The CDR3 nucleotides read TGTGCCAGCAGCTCAACTTGGTATAGAGGTGGCTACACCTTC.

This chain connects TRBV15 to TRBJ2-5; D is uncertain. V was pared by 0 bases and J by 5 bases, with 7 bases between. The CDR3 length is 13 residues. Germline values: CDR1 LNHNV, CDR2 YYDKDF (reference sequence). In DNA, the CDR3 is TGTGCCACCAGCAGAGATAGGGCGGAGACCCAGTACTTC. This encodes CATSRDRAETQYF. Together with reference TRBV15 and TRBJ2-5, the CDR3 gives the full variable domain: DAMVIQNPRYQVTQFGKPVTLSCSQTLNHNVMYWYQQKSSQAPKLLFHYYDKDFNNEADTPDNFQSRRPNTSFCFLDIRSPGLGDTAMYLCATSRDRAETQYFGPGTRLLVL.